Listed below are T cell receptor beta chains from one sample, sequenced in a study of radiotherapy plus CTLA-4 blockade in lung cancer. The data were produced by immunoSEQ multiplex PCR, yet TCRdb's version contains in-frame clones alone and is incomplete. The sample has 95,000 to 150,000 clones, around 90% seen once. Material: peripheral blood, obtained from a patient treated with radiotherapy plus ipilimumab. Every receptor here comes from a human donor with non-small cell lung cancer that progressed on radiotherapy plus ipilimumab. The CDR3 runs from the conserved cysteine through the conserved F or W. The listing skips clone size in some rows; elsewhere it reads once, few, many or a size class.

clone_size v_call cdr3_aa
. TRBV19 CASSILQGTEAFF
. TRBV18 CASSPDRSGNTEAFF
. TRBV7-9 CASSPLPGRKNEQFF
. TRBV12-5 CASGLGTFYGYTF
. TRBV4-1 CASSQGVGGYLTDTQYF
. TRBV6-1 CASSESGLLYGYTF
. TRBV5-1 CASSLDGGWGEQFF
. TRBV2 CASKGRRLNTEAFF
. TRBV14 CASSPKLILNYGYTF
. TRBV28 CASSLTLVVNTEAFF
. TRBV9 CASSVGDRDARHEQYF
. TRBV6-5 CASRGRGGNEQFF
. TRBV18 CASSGGTSPGETQYF
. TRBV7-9 CASSPLAGEQFF
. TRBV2 CASSETSGRYSEQFF
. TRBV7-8 CASSSPTRPETQYF
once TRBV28 CASSLEAGNTEAFF
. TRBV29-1 CSGGGSTEAFF
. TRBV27 CASRTWPGVVDGYTF
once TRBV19 CASSMRFSNQPQHF
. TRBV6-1 CASSGDRGSYEQYF
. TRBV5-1 CASSHGTSVYNEQFF
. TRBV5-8 CASSLGLVSTDTQYF
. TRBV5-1 CASSLRSGETQYF
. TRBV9 CASRRTGEGYTF
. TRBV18 CASSPLASGQETQYF
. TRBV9 CASSVGGSSSYEQYF
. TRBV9 CASSVETGALGEQYF
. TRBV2 CASSDTGDTEAFF